This T cell receptor (beta chain) stems from a study of blood T cell repertoires in COVID-19. About the research overall: The samples span acute and convalescent COVID-19 from the United States, Italy and Spain. Sample material is recorded as cDNA or gDNA derived from T cells, B-cell-depleted T cells, or PBMCs.

Under the authors' procedure: Reference gene primer amplification gave nucleated cell count estimates. Libraries were prepared by immunoSEQ multiplex PCR; TCRdb keeps only in-frame clonotypes and omits some of them. The V and J calls and clone size are taken from that table; D and trimming were inferred from the DNA. The sample includes about 210,000 clones, roughly 88% of them seen just once. This clone was counted a few times. This CDR3 has 14 amino acids. The junction had 8 bases not matched to a gene; V was cut back by 4 bases and J by 5 bases. CDR1 SGHNT and CDR2 YYREEE come from the germline V gene (reference sequence).

The sequencing sample was made of peripheral blood. This clonotype was sampled from a man between 18 and 35 years old with active or convalescent COVID-19. The V call is TRBV5-4, the J call TRBJ2-5; TRBD1 aligns across 7 bases. CDR3 sequence: CASSPETGVETQYF. Written as DNA, the CDR3 is TGTGCCAGCAGCCCAGAAACAGGGGTGGAGACCCAGTACTTC.